The next 5 T cell receptor beta chains were all read from a single sample in a study of cytomegalovirus exposure and HLA in healthy donors (dated by TCRdb to about 2017). The library was produced with the immunoSEQ multiplex PCR assay. This immuneACCESS table, as held by TCRdb, lists in-frame sequences with V and J called but not all clones. Of the missing ones, under half trace to an unresolved V gene in checked studies; the others have no known cause. This sample has 100,000 to 150,000 clones in its table, and 80% to 90% of those were observed once. The top ten clonotypes cover 1% to 1.5% of the sample. Material for sequencing was PBMCs. Source of these receptors: a woman between 18 and 30 years old in good health and CMV-seronegative.

The V gene is TRBV4-1, the J gene TRBJ2-7; 11 bases match TRBD1. CDR1 MGHRA and CDR2 YSYEKL come from the germline V gene. With 3 bases clipped from V and 4 bases from J, the junction kept 2 bases outside the gene matches. This CDR3 is built from 14 residues. The CDR3 sequence: CASSQGQGEYEQYF. In nucleotides, the CDR3 is TGCGCCAGCAGCCAGGGACAGGGGGAATACGAGCAGTACTTC.

This clone was counted a few times. For the CDR3, the DNA is TGTGCCAGCAGCTCTAGGACAGCCGCTAACTATGGCTACACCTTC. It encodes CASSSRTAANYGYTF. J is TRBJ1-2 and V is TRBV5-5, with a possible D match to TRBD1 (6 bases). This CDR3 spans 15 amino acids. Trimming shortened V by 3 bases and J by 0 bases, and 12 bases separated the two germline ends. Per germline, CDR1 SGHKS and CDR2 YYEKEE (reference sequence). The full variable domain, in which reference TRBV5-5 and TRBJ1-2 provide the parts outside the CDR3, is DAGVTQSPTHLIKTRGQQVTLRCSPISGHKSVSWYQQVLGQGPQFIFQYYEKEERGRGNFPDRFSARQFPNYSSELNVNALLLGDSALYLCASSSRTAANYGYTFGSGTRLTVV.

This sequence joins TRBV2 and TRBJ1-5, with D unresolved. This CDR3 is 17 amino acids long. Trimming took 2 bases from V and 2 from J, leaving 16 bases between them. Germline-derived CDR1 and CDR2 are SNHLY and FYNNEI. The CDR3 nucleotides read TGTGCCAGCAGTGAATTTACAGTGCGGAGGGGCAATCAGCCCCAGCATTTT. Translated, it gives CASSEFTVRRGNQPQHF.

This clone was detected only once. The chain is built from TRBV7-2 and TRBJ2-1; possible D gene TRBD2, 6 bases. CDR1 is SGHTA, CDR2 FQGNSA, per germline. The CDR3 totals 12 residues. The V end was cut by 5 bases, the J end by 9 bases, with 11 bases between. CDR3 amino acids: CASSTRRGEQFF. In nucleotides, the CDR3 is TGTGCCAGCAGCACACGGCGGGGTGAGCAGTTCTTC.

This rearrangement joins TRBV6-1 to TRBJ1-1; no clear D gene. The V gene's germline CDR1 is MNHNS and CDR2 SASEGT. The length of the CDR3 is 11 residues. V was shortened by 3 bases and J by 7 bases, with 6 bases between the two germline ends. In DNA form, the CDR3 reads TGTGCCAGCAGTGAGGCCCTTGAAGCTTTCTTT. It specifies CASSEALEAFF.